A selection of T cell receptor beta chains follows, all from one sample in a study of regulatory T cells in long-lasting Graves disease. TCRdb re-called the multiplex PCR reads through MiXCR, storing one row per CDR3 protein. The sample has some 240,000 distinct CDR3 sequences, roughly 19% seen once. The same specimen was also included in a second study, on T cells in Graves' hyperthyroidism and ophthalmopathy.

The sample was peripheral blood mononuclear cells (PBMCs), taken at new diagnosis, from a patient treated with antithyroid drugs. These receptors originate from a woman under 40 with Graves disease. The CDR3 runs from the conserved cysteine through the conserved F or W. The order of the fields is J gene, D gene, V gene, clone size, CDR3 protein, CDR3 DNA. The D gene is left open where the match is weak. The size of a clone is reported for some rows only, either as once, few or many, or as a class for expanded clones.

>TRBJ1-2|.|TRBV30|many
CAWSIIIGPGGYTF
TGTGCCTGGAGTATCATAATAGGGCCCGGCGGCTACACCTTC
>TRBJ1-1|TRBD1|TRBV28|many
CASRKRDSLNTEAFF
TGTGCCAGCAGGAAAAGGGACAGTTTGAACACTGAAGCTTTCTTT
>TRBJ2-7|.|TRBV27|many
CASSSGPTHEQYF
TGTGCCAGCAGTTCGGGGCCTACCCACGAGCAGTACTTC
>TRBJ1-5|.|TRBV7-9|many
CASSLANSNQPQHF
TGTGCCAGCAGCTTAGCTAATAGCAATCAGCCCCAGCATTTT
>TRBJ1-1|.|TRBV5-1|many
CASSSITNTEAFF
TGCGCCAGCAGCTCCATAACGAACACTGAAGCTTTCTTT
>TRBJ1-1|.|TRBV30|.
CAWRPGRVALYTEAFF
TGTGCCTGGAGACCCGGCAGGGTGGCCCTTTACACTGAAGCTTTCTTT
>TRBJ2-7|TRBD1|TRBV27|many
CASSMPRAGGHEQYF
TGTGCCAGCAGCATGCCACGGGCAGGGGGACACGAGCAGTACTTC
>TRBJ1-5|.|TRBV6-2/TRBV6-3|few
CASSEVVGESQPQHF
TGTGCCAGCAGTGAAGTCGTTGGGGAGAGTCAGCCCCAGCATTTT
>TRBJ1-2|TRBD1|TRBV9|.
CASSAPSGGATAGTANGYTF
TGTGCCAGCAGCGCGCCTAGCGGGGGGGCGACGGCCGGGACAGCAAATGGCTACACCTTC
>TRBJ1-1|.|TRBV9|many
CASSVARGPEAFF
TGTGCCAGCAGCGTAGCAAGGGGACCTGAAGCTTTCTTT
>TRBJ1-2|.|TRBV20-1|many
CSAIHDSETYNYGYTF
TGCAGTGCTATTCACGACAGCGAAACTTATAACTATGGCTACACCTTC
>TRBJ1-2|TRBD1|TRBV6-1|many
CASSRDRGNYGYTF
TGTGCCAGCAGTCGAGACAGGGGTAACTATGGCTACACCTTC
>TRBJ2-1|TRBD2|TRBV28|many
CASSTTSGAYNEQFF
TGTGCCAGCAGTACGACTAGCGGGGCCTACAATGAGCAGTTCTTC
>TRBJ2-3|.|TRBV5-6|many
CASSRGTDTQYF
TGTGCCAGCAGCAGAGGGACAGATACGCAGTATTTT
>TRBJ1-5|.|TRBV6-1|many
CAKGGSGNQPQHF
TGTGCCAAGGGGGGCAGCGGCAATCAGCCCCAGCATTTT
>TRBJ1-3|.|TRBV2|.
CASRGTWDGNTIYF
TGTGCCAGCAGGGGGACTTGGGACGGAAACACCATATATTTT
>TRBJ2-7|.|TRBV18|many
CASSPGRSYEQYF
TGTGCCAGCTCACCCGGGCGGTCCTACGAGCAGTACTTC
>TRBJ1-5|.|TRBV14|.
CASSLQRGVRQPQHF
TGTGCCAGCAGCCTCCAGCGGGGGGTCCGGCAGCCCCAGCATTTT
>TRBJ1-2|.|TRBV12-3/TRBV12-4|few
CASSFGGGWGGYTF
TGTGCCAGCAGTTTCGGTGGGGGATGGGGTGGCTACACCTTC
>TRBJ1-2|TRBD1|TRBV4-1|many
CASSQVHRGGNYGYTF
TGCGCCAGCAGCCAAGTTCACAGGGGAGGGAACTATGGCTACACCTTC
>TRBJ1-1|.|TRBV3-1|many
CASSQEGRFTEAFF
TGTGCCAGCAGCCAAGAAGGCCGATTCACTGAAGCTTTCTTT
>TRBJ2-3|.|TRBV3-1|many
CASSQVTGASDTQYF
TGTGCCAGCAGCCAAGTTACGGGGGCGTCAGATACGCAGTATTTT
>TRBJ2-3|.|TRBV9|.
CASTPGVPSTDTQYF
TGTGCCAGCACCCCAGGGGTCCCGAGCACAGATACGCAGTATTTT
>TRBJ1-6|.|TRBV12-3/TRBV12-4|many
CASSPDRFSSPLHF
TGTGCCAGCAGCCCCGACCGTTTCAGCTCACCCCTCCACTTT
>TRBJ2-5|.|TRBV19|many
CASSIMGGGPETQYF
TGTGCCAGTAGTATAATGGGGGGGGGGCCAGAGACCCAGTACTTC
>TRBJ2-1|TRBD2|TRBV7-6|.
CASSLERTSGAYNEQFF
TGTGCCAGCAGCTTAGAGAGGACTAGCGGGGCTTACAATGAGCAGTTCTTC
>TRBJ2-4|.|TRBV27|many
CASSSYTTGKAGKRVIQYF
TGTGCCAGCAGTTCCTATACCACCGGGAAGGCGGGGAAACGAGTCATTCAGTACTTC
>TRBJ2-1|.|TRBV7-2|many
CASSEGLVEQFF
TGTGCCAGCAGCGAGGGACTCGTAGAGCAGTTCTTC
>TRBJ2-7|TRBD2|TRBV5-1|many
CASRLAGGYEQYF
TGCGCCAGCAGACTAGCGGGAGGGTACGAGCAGTACTTC
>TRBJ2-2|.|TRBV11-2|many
CASSLVQNTGELFF
TGTGCCAGCAGCTTAGTTCAGAACACCGGGGAGCTGTTTTTT
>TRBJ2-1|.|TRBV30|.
CAWSGPTSINEQFF
TGTGCCTGGAGTGGCCCTACTAGCATCAATGAGCAGTTCTTC
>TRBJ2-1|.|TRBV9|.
CASSVGGGALSNEQFF
TGTGCCAGCAGCGTAGGAGGGGGGGCCTTATCCAATGAGCAGTTCTTC
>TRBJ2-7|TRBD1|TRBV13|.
CASRRTGQAEVEQYF
TGTGCCAGCAGGCGTACTGGACAGGCCGAGGTCGAGCAGTACTTC
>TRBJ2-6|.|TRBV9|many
CASSARDSISGANVLTF
TGTGCCAGCAGCGCACGGGACTCAATCTCTGGGGCCAACGTCCTGACTTTC
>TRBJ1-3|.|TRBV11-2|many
CASSMDGRSGNTIYF
TGTGCCAGCAGCATGGACGGTCGCTCTGGAAACACCATATATTTT
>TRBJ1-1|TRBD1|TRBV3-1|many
CASSRGRGEAEAFF
TGTGCCAGCAGCAGGGGGCGAGGAGAAGCTGAAGCTTTCTTT
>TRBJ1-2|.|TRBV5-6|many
CASSDPRFGYTF
TGTGCCAGCAGCGACCCAAGATTTGGCTACACCTTC
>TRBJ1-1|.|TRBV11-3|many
CASSLDQGAEAFF
TGTGCCAGCAGCTTAGATCAGGGAGCTGAAGCTTTCTTT
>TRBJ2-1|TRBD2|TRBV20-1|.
CSALGTTSSYNEQFF
TGCAGTGCCCTGGGGACTACTAGCTCCTACAATGAGCAGTTCTTC
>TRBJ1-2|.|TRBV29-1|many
CSVEAGTHGYTF
TGCAGCGTTGAAGCAGGGACACATGGCTACACCTTC
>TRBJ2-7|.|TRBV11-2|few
CASSRGAQDEQYF
TGTGCCAGCAGCCGGGGGGCGCAGGACGAGCAGTACTTC
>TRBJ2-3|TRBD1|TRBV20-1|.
CSARGDSTTDTQYF
TGCAGTGCTAGAGGGGACAGCACCACAGATACGCAGTATTTT
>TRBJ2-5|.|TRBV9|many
CASSTQGAETQYF
TGTGCCAGCAGCACACAGGGAGCAGAGACCCAGTACTTC
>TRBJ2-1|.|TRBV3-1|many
CASSQGFGYNEQFF
TGTGCCAGCAGCCAAGGATTCGGCTACAATGAGCAGTTCTTC
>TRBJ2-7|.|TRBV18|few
CASSSTAYWDEQYF
TGTGCCAGCTCATCGACAGCATACTGGGACGAGCAGTACTTC
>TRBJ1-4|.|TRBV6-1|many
CASSDFLATNEKLFF
TGTGCCAGCAGTGATTTTCTTGCAACTAATGAAAAACTGTTTTTT
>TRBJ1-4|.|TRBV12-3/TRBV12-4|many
CASSLWLELRGEKLFF
TGTGCCAGCAGTTTGTGGTTGGAGTTAAGAGGTGAAAAACTGTTTTTT
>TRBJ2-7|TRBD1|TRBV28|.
CASRDDRAKLYEQYF
TGTGCCAGCAGAGATGACAGGGCGAAACTCTACGAGCAGTACTTC
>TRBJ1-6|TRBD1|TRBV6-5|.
CASSYLGTGRDSPLHF
TGTGCCAGCAGTTACTTGGGGACAGGGAGGGATTCACCCCTCCACTTT
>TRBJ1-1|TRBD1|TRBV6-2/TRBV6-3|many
CASRLLPTGGTEAFF
TGTGCCAGCAGACTCTTACCGACAGGGGGCACTGAAGCTTTCTTT
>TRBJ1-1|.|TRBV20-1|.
CSARDLGANTPSDTEAYF
TGCAGTGCTAGAGATTTGGGGGCAAACACTCCGTCGGACACTGAAGCTTACTTC
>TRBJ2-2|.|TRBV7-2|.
CASSLLGYTGELFF
TGTGCCAGCAGCTTATTAGGGTACACCGGGGAGCTGTTTTTT
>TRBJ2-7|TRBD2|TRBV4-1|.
CASSQDRLAGPAYEQYF
TGCGCCAGCAGCCAAGATCGGCTAGCGGGCCCCGCCTACGAGCAGTACTTC